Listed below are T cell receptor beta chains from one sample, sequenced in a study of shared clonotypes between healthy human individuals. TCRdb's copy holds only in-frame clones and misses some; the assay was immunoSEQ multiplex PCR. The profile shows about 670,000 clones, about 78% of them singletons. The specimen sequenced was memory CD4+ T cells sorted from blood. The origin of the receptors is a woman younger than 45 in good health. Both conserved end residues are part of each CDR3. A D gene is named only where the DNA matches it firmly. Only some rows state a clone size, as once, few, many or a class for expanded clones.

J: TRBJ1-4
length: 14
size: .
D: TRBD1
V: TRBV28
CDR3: CASSWTGGNEKLFF
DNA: TGTGCCAGCAGTTGGACAGGGGGAAATGAAAAACTGTTTTTT

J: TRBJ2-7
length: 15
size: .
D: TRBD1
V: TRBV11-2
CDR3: CASSLDQGVGSEQYF
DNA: TGTGCCAGCAGCTTGGATCAGGGGGTAGGGTCCGAGCAGTACTTC

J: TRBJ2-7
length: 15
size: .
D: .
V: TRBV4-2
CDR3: CASSQGPAEGYEQYF
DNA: TGTGCCAGCAGCCAAGGTCCAGCGGAGGGGTACGAGCAGTACTTC

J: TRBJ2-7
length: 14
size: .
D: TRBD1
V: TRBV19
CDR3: CASSAGTGGYEQYF
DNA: TGTGCCAGTAGTGCCGGGACAGGGGGCTACGAGCAGTACTTC

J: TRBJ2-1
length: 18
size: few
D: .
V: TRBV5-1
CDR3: CASSLALGRDETYNEQFF
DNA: TGCGCCAGCAGCTTGGCCCTCGGCCGAGACGAAACCTACAATGAGCAGTTCTTC

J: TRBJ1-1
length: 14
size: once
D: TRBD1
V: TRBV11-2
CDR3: CASSATGGATEAFF
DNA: TGTGCCAGCAGCGCCACAGGGGGCGCCACTGAAGCTTTCTTT

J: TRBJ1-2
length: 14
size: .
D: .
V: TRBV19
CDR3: CASTSLGAIYGYTF
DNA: TGTGCCAGTACCTCACTAGGGGCTATCTATGGCTACACCTTC

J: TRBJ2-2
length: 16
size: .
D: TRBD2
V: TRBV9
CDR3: CASSVVAGGPAGELFF
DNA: TGTGCCAGCAGCGTAGTTGCGGGAGGGCCAGCCGGGGAGCTGTTTTTT

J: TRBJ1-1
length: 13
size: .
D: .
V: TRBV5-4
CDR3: CASSRSMNTEAFF
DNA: TGTGCCAGCAGCCGCAGCATGAACACTGAAGCTTTCTTT

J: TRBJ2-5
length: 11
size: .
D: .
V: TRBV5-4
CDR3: CASSFQETQYF
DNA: TGTGCCAGCAGCTTCCAAGAGACCCAGTACTTC

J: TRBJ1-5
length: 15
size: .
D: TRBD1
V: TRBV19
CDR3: CASSILGQGNQPQHF
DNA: TGTGCCAGTAGTATATTAGGACAGGGGAATCAGCCCCAGCATTTT

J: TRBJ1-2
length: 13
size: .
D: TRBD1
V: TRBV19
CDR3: CASIGQGVVGYTF
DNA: TGTGCCAGTATCGGACAGGGGGTAGTTGGCTACACCTTC

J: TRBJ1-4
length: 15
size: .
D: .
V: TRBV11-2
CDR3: CASSGFYATNEKLFF
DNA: TGTGCCAGCAGCGGGTTTTATGCAACTAATGAAAAACTGTTTTTT

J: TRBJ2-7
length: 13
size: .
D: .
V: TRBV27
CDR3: CASSPWLGGEQYF
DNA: TGTGCCAGCTCTCCGTGGTTGGGTGGCGAGCAGTACTTC

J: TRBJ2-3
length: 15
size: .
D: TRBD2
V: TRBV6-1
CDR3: CASSGLAGPWDTQYF
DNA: TGTGCCAGCAGTGGGCTAGCGGGACCTTGGGATACGCAGTATTTT

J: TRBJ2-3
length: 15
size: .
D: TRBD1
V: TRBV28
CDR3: CASRRRDRSTDTQYF
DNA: TGTGCCAGCAGGCGGAGGGACAGGTCGACAGATACGCAGTATTTT

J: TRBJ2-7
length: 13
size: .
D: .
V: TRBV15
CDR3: CATSRAQQGEQYF
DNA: TGTGCCACCAGCAGAGCCCAACAGGGCGAGCAGTACTTC

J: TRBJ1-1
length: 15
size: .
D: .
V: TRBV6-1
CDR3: CASSRRGDPTTEAFF
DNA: TGTGCCAGCAGTCGAAGGGGAGACCCCACCACTGAAGCTTTCTTT

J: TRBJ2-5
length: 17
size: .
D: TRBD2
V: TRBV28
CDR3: CASSLLLAGGYQETQYF
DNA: TGTGCCAGCAGTCTCTTACTAGCGGGAGGATACCAAGAGACCCAGTACTTC

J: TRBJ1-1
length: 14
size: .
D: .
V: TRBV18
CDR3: CASSRTSKNTEAFF
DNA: TGTGCCAGCTCACGGACATCGAAGAACACTGAAGCTTTCTTT

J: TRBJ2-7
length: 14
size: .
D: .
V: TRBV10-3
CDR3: CAISGRGEENEQYF
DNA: TGTGCCATCAGTGGCCGCGGGGAAGAGAACGAGCAGTACTTC

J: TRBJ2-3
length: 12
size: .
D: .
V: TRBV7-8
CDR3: CASSLGLYTQYF
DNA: TGTGCCAGCAGCTTAGGACTATATACGCAGTATTTT

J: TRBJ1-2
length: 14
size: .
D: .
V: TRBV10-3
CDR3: CAISESSAKGGYTF
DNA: TGTGCCATCAGTGAGTCGAGCGCTAAAGGGGGCTACACCTTC

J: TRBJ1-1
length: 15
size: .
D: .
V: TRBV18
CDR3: CASSQTMDVNTEAFF
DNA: TGTGCCAGCTCACAAACAATGGACGTGAACACTGAAGCTTTCTTT

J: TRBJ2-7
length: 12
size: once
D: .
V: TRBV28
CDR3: CASSFPTGSADF
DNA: TGTGCCAGCAGTTTCCCTACAGGGTCGGCGGACTTC

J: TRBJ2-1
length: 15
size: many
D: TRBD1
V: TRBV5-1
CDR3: CASSRDRVAYNEQFF
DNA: TGCGCCAGCAGCCGAGACAGGGTGGCCTACAATGAGCAGTTCTTC

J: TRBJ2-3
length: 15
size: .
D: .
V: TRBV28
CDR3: CASSPEQGVTDTQYF
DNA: TGTGCCAGCAGCCCCGAACAGGGCGTTACAGATACGCAGTATTTT

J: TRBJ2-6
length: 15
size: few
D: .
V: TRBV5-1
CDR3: CASSLAGTGANVLTF
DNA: TGCGCCAGCAGCTTGGCAGGGACCGGGGCCAACGTCCTGACTTTC

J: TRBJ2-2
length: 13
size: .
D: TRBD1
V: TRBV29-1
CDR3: CSADRGHTGELFF
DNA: TGCAGCGCGGACAGGGGCCATACCGGGGAGCTGTTTTTT

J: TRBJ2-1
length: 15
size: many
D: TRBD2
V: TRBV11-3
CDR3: CASSLEGGSYNEQFF
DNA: TGTGCCAGCAGCTTAGAGGGCGGGAGCTACAATGAGCAGTTCTTC

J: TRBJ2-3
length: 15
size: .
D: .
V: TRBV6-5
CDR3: CASSFQRVSTDTQYF
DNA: TGTGCCAGCAGTTTCCAGCGGGTGAGCACAGATACGCAGTATTTT

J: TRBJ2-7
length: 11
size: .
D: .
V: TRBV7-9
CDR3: CASSEKYEQYF
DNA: TGTGCCAGCAGCGAGAAGTACGAGCAGTACTTC

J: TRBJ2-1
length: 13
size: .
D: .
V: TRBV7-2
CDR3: CASSPSWGNEQFF
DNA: TGTGCCAGCAGCCCGTCGTGGGGTAATGAGCAGTTCTTC

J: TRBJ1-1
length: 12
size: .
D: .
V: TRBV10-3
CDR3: CAIFDGNTEAFF
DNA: TGTGCCATCTTTGACGGAAACACTGAAGCTTTCTTT

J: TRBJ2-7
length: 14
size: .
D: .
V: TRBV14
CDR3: CASSLGQLTYEQYF
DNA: TGTGCCAGCAGCCTTGGACAGTTGACCTACGAGCAGTACTTC

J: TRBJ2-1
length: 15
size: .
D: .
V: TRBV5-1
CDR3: CASSLGVSHYNEQFF
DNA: TGCGCCAGCAGCCTAGGGGTGAGTCACTACAATGAGCAGTTCTTC

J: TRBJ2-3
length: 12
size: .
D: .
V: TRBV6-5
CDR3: CASKDTRDTQYF
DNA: TGTGCCAGCAAGGATACTAGGGATACGCAGTATTTT

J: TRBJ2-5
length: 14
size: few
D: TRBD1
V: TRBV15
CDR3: CATSTNRGQETQYF
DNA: TGTGCCACCAGCACCAACAGGGGGCAGGAGACCCAGTACTTC

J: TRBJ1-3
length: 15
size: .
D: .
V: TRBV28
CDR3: CASSPGQISGNTIYF
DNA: TGTGCCAGCAGTCCAGGGCAAATCTCTGGAAACACCATATATTTT

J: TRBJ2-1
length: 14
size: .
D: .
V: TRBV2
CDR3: CASSEAMRGNEQFF
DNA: TGTGCCAGCAGTGAAGCGATGAGGGGCAATGAGCAGTTCTTC